The 3 T cell receptor beta chains reported below all come from one sample, sequenced in a study of human T cells and chemical hapten exposure. TCRdb itself ran the RACE reads through MiXCR, one entry per CDR3 protein. The sample shows roughly 42,000 distinct CDR3 sequences, approximately 10% of them seen only once. The time point is: patch test 2, 6 weeks after DPC sensitization. Treatment reported: therapeutic diphenylcyclopropenone sensitization with weekly scalp DPC. Whole blood that had not been fractionated was the source of extracted total RNA. Sequencing used whole blood, obtained in connection with sensitization to the hapten diphenylcyclopropenone (DPC). These receptors originate from a woman younger than 45 with alopecia areata. Some clones in this sample may be carry-over from other donors' samples.

With respect to this clonotype: Possible read error: a much larger clone is one base away. The CDR3 DNA reads TGTGCCACCAGCAGAGACCCTAAAGGTATGGCTCTCTTT. Amino acids: CATSRDPKGMALF. The rearrangement links TRBV15 to TRBJ1-1; D not resolved. Per the germline V gene, CDR1 is LNHNV and CDR2 is YYDKDF (reference sequence). CDR3 length equals 13 residues.

This clonotype was recorded many times. V and J are TRBV7-2 and TRBJ2-7; 8 bases are a match to TRBD2. The CDR3 consists of 16 residues. After removal of 2 bases from V and 0 bases from J, the junction contained 6 bases not matched to a gene. Germline V gene lookup returns CDR1 SGHTA and CDR2 FQGNSA. CDR3 in DNA: TGTGCCAGCAGCTTAAGAAGCGGGGGTACCTCCTACGAGCAGTACTTC. Its translation is CASSLRSGGTSYEQYF. Looking up the rest from reference TRBV7-2 and TRBJ2-7 gives the full variable domain: GAGVSQSPSNKVTEKGKDVELRCDPISGHTALYWYRQSLGQGLEFLIYFQGNSAPDKSGLPSDRFSAERTGGSVSTLTIQRTQQEDSAVYLCASSLRSGGTSYEQYFGPGTRLTVT.

This clonotype was counted between two and nine times. V usage is TRBV5-6 and J usage is TRBJ2-7; 8 nucleotides agree with TRBD1. V trimming: 9 bases; J trimming: 3 bases; junction bases outside the gene matches: 5. The CDR3 loop spans 12 amino acids. Germline loops: CDR1 SGHDT, CDR2 YYEEEE. CDR3 nucleotide sequence: TGTGCCACCGGGACAGGAAGCTACGAGCAGTACTTC. This codes for CATGTGSYEQYF.